The 28 T cell receptor beta chains below all came from one sample that was sequenced in a study of T cells after yellow fever vaccination. TCRdb analysed the 5' RACE reads with MiXCR anew, one entry per CDR3 protein. The sample consists of some 350,000 distinct CDR3 sequences, 4.1% of them appearing once. The starting material was PBMCs, obtained 5 days after the yellow fever booster vaccination. The receptors shown here come from a young man who received the YFV17D yellow fever vaccine.

This clonotype was detected ten times or more. This chain connects TRBV7-6 to TRBJ2-7, with no clear D. Germline lookup yields CDR1 SGHVS and CDR2 FNYEAQ. The CDR3 has 13 amino acids. Deletions cut 0 bases from V and 0 bases from J, with 3 bases between. The CDR3, as DNA: TGTGCCAGCAGCTTAGCCACCTCCTACGAGCAGTACTTC. As protein: CASSLATSYEQYF.

This chain connects TRBV9 to TRBJ2-7, with TRBD2 matching over 14 bases. The CDR3 runs 16 residues. V was clipped by 4 bases and J by 2 bases; unmatched bases: 5. From germline, CDR1 is SGDLS and CDR2 YYNGEE. In DNA form, the CDR3 reads TGTGCCAGCAGCCCGCGACTAGCGGGGGGGACCTACGAGCAGTACTTC. Its protein product is CASSPRLAGGTYEQYF.

A few counts support this clonotype. This chain joins TRBV7-6 and TRBJ1-1, with D tentatively TRBD1 (5 bases). The V end lost 2 bases, the J end lost 4 bases, and 11 bases lay between the germline ends. The CDR3 is made up of 14 amino acids. Germline V gene lookup returns CDR1 SGHVS and CDR2 FNYEAQ. The CDR3 reads CASSLMSGLTEAFF. CDR3 DNA sequence: TGTGCCAGCAGCTTAATGTCAGGGCTCACTGAAGCTTTCTTT.

This clonotype appeared a few times. The genes are TRBV14 and TRBJ2-1; D perhaps matches TRBD2 (6 bases). The CDR3 runs to 15 residues. Germline-derived CDR1 and CDR2 are SGHDN and FVKESK. V lost 8 bases and J lost 9, with 23 bases in between. This CDR3 is CASGELTGRLGEQFF. The CDR3 coding sequence is TGTGCCAGCGGCGAGTTGACGGGGAGGCTTGGTGAGCAGTTCTTC.

In this sample, this clonotype turned up many times. The chain is built from TRBV4-3 and TRBJ1-1, with no clear D. Trimming took off 4 bases at V and 8 bases at J, with 14 bases between the two ends. This CDR3 comprises 13 residues. CDR1 and CDR2 (germline): LGHNA, YSLEER. In nucleotides, the CDR3 is TGCGCCAGCAGCCGTGACGGAGAGAGGGAAGCTTTCTTT. Translated, it gives CASSRDGEREAFF.

The chain combines TRBV29-1 with TRBJ2-7; D may be TRBD1 (5 bases). The CDR3 loop spans 13 amino acids. The V gene lost 4 bases and the J gene lost 4 bases, with 14 bases spanning the gap. Germline assignment: CDR1 SQVTM and CDR2 ANQGSEA. The chain's CDR3 is CSVAYRLNYEQYF. CDR3 nucleotides: TGCAGCGTTGCCTACAGGTTAAATTACGAGCAGTACTTC.

This chain connects TRBV7-2 to TRBJ2-4, with D possibly being TRBD1 (5 bases). V lost 2 bases and J lost 16, with 15 bases in between. CDR3 length: 12 amino acids. In germline, CDR1 is SGHTA, CDR2 FQGNSA. The CDR3: CASSLYSRQQYF. The DNA for the CDR3 is TGTGCCAGCAGCTTATACAGTAGACAGCAATACTTC.

V and J are TRBV4-1 and TRBJ2-2, with no clear D. CDR3 length: 12 residues. Germline V gives CDR1 MGHRA, CDR2 YSYEKL. V lost 4 bases and J 6 bases, leaving 6 bases between the germline ends. The CDR3 sequence is CASSRRAGELFF. The CDR3, as DNA: TGCGCCAGCAGCCGACGGGCCGGGGAGCTGTTTTTT.

The genes are TRBV7-9 and TRBJ2-7; 7 nucleotides align to TRBD1. Germline trimming cut 5 bases from V and 7 bases from J; bases unmatched to any gene: 17. The CDR3 is 16 residues long. CDR1 SEHNR and CDR2 FQNEAQ come from the germline V gene (reference sequence). The CDR3, as DNA: TGTGCCAGCAGCCCTTTACCGGGGACAGCCGGTTGGGAGCAGTACTTC. Amino acid sequence: CASSPLPGTAGWEQYF.

This clonotype was observed at least ten times. This chain links TRBV12-3 or TRBV12-4 with TRBJ1-2; D might be TRBD1 (5 bases). The length of the CDR3 is 15 residues. V was shortened by 5 bases and J by 5 bases, with 18 bases between the two germline ends. CDR3 in amino acids: CASSTGDRPLYGYTF. The CDR3 nucleotides read TGTGCCAGCAGTACGGGGGACCGTCCCCTTTATGGCTACACCTTC.

The sample holds a few counts of this clonotype. V usage is TRBV7-2 and J usage is TRBJ2-3, with D hard to call. Germline V gene lookup returns CDR1 SGHTA and CDR2 FQGNSA. Trimming removed 0 bases from V and 2 bases from J, with 9 bases in between. This CDR3 is 15 amino acids long. The CDR3 region is CASSLAPGYTDTQYF. DNA of the CDR3: TGTGCCAGCAGCTTAGCGCCCGGGTACACAGATACGCAGTATTTT.

The chain carries TRBV5-1 and TRBJ1-1; D not resolved. V lost 5 bases and J 1 base, leaving 12 bases between the germline ends. This CDR3 is 14 amino acids long. The germline V gene encodes CDR1 SGHRS and CDR2 YFSETQ. Here the CDR3 reads CASRSNTENTEAFF. CDR3 DNA: TGCGCCAGCAGGTCCAATACCGAGAACACTGAAGCTTTCTTT.

The chain has TRBV7-3 and TRBJ1-1, with D unclear. The V gene lost 6 bases and the J gene lost 5 bases, with 22 bases spanning the gap. Germline values: CDR1 SGHTA, CDR2 FQGTGA. The CDR3 runs to 16 residues. CDR3 protein: CASSRSGPPASTEAFF. CDR3 nucleotide sequence: TGTGCCAGCAGTCGATCCGGACCCCCAGCGAGTACTGAAGCTTTCTTT.

This clonotype was found many times. The chain uses TRBV7-3 and TRBJ2-7, with 8 bases matching TRBD1. CDR1 SGHTA and CDR2 FQGTGA come from the germline V gene. The length of the CDR3 is 13 residues. The V segment lost 5 bases and the J segment 6 bases; nucleotides outside the gene matches: 6. The DNA of the CDR3 is TGTGCCAGCAGCCCAGGACAGGGCCTCGAGCAGTACGTC. It translates to CASSPGQGLEQYV.

This clonotype was detected a few times. The chain is built from TRBV20-1 and TRBJ1-5, with a tentative D call TRBD1 (6 bases). The CDR3 sequence is 15 residues long. The V end lost 2 bases, the J end lost 3 bases, and 14 bases lay between the germline ends. Germline-derived CDR1 and CDR2 are DFQATT and SNEGSKA (reference sequence). For the CDR3, the DNA is TGCAGTGCTAGAAGGGCGGCAGGGGACAATCAGCCCCAGCATTTT. Protein sequence: CSARRAAGDNQPQHF.

This clonotype showed up just a few times. V is TRBV6-8 and J is TRBJ2-7; 8 nucleotides line up with TRBD2. After removal of 6 bases from V and 3 bases from J, the junction contained 7 bases not matched to a gene. Germline loops: CDR1 MNHGY, CDR2 SAAAGT. The CDR3 contains 14 residues. The CDR3 sequence: CASRSGGLLYEQYV. The DNA of the CDR3 is TGTGCCAGCAGGAGCGGGGGACTACTCTACGAGCAGTACGTC.

This chain connects TRBV5-1 to TRBJ2-3; 9 bases map to TRBD1. Germline lookup yields CDR1 SGHRS and CDR2 YFSETQ. The trim removed 4 bases at V and 2 bases at J, leaving 5 bases unmatched. This CDR3 has 15 amino acids. CDR3 sequence reads: CASSQYRGLTDTQYF. In DNA form, the CDR3 reads TGCGCCAGCAGCCAGTACAGGGGGCTCACAGATACGCAGTATTTT.

This CDR3 reads CASRGTGAMNTEAFF. CDR3 in DNA: TGTGCCAGCAGGGGGACAGGGGCCATGAACACTGAAGCTTTCTTT. J is TRBJ1-1 and V is TRBV6-6, with 10 nucleotides matching TRBD1. Germline V gene sequence: CDR1 MNHNY, CDR2 SVGAGI (reference sequence). Losses at the gene ends were 6 bases for V and 0 bases for J; bases not matched to a gene: 4. This CDR3 spans 15 amino acids.

This clonotype was counted many times. The J gene is TRBJ1-5, the V gene TRBV4-1; tentatively, D is TRBD1 (6 bases). This CDR3 spans 15 amino acids. V lost 0 bases to trimming and J lost 5 bases, with 11 bases between them. CDR1 and CDR2 (germline): MGHRA, YSYEKL. CDR3 nucleotides: TGCGCCAGCAGCCAAGAAGGGGGGACGGATCAGCCCCAGCATTTT. Encoded protein: CASSQEGGTDQPQHF.

This clonotype was counted ten times or more. The chain links TRBV7-8 to TRBJ2-1, with 8 positions matching TRBD2. CDR1 and CDR2 (germline): SGHVS, FQNEAQ. With V trimmed by 5 bases and J by 1 base, 7 bases remained unmatched. This CDR3 is 16 amino acids long. The DNA of the CDR3 is TGTGCCAGCAGCAAAACACTAGCGGATTCCTACAATGAGCAGTTCTTC. It specifies CASSKTLADSYNEQFF.

This clonotype was detected only a few times. The chain employs TRBV4-1 and TRBJ2-7; no reliable D call. This CDR3 comprises 15 residues. Deletions cut 3 bases from V and 2 bases from J, with 14 bases between. Per germline, CDR1 MGHRA and CDR2 YSYEKL. CDR3 coding DNA: TGCGCCAGCAGCCAGGTTTTGACGCGGACCTACGAGCAGTACTTC. It is translated as CASSQVLTRTYEQYF.

The chain has TRBV10-3 and TRBJ1-5; perhaps TRBD1 as D (6 bases). There are 15 residues in the CDR3. Germline lookup yields CDR1 ENHRY and CDR2 SYGVKD. Trimming left V 10 bases short and J 0 bases short, with 16 bases between. The CDR3 protein is CATWQGFYSNQPQHF. Here the CDR3 DNA reads TGTGCCACCTGGCAGGGGTTTTATAGCAATCAGCCCCAGCATTTT.

The gene calls are TRBV5-1 and TRBJ1-1; the D is unclear. CDR3 length: 15 residues. Germline V gene sequence: CDR1 SGHRS, CDR2 YFSETQ. Trimming took 0 bases from V and 1 from J, leaving 10 bases between them. CDR3 coding DNA: TGCGCCAGCAGCTTGGAAATCGGCGCGAACACTGAAGCTTTCTTT. Encoded protein: CASSLEIGANTEAFF.

A few counts support this clonotype. The chain combines TRBV7-2 with TRBJ1-5; weak D call: TRBD1 (5 bases). The CDR3 runs 15 residues. V lost 7 bases to trimming and J lost 2 bases, with 15 bases between them. Per the germline V gene, CDR1 is SGHTA and CDR2 is FQGNSA. CDR3 sequence (DNA): TGTGCCAGCACCAAGGGGAGGGTGCGCAATCAGCCCCAGCATTTT. Its protein is CASTKGRVRNQPQHF.

This clonotype was detected a few times. This CDR3 is CASSQEQGRDSPLHF. The CDR3 coding sequence is TGCGCCAGCAGCCAAGAACAGGGGCGGGATTCACCCCTCCACTTT. The chain links TRBV4-3 to TRBJ1-6; 7 bases align to TRBD1. Per germline, CDR1 LGHNA and CDR2 YSLEER. This CDR3 contains 15 residues. V lost 0 bases, J lost 8 bases, and 4 bases stayed unmatched.

The chain combines TRBV12-3 or TRBV12-4 with TRBJ1-6, with D hard to call. This CDR3 is built from 12 residues. V was trimmed by 5 bases and J by 8 bases, leaving 7 bases between them. This CDR3 reads CASSPPYSPLHF. The DNA for the CDR3 is TGTGCCAGCAGTCCCCCATATTCACCCCTCCACTTT.

This clonotype was observed a handful of times. This chain uses TRBV4-1 with TRBJ2-7; D possibly corresponds to TRBD1 (6 bases). Germline-derived CDR1 and CDR2 are MGHRA and YSYEKL. This CDR3 contains 14 residues. Trimming cost V 4 bases and J 2 bases, with 12 bases left between them. The CDR3 sequence is CASSRDRNTYEQYF. CDR3 sequence (DNA): TGCGCCAGCAGCCGAGACAGGAATACCTACGAGCAGTACTTC.

This clonotype was counted at least ten times. The chain has TRBV12-3 or TRBV12-4 and TRBJ1-4; D is unresolved. With 3 bases removed from V and 7 bases from J, the gap between germline ends came to 3 bases. The CDR3 is 11 amino acids. CDR3 DNA sequence: TGTGCCAGCAGTTTGGGTGAAAAACTGTTTTTT. This gives the protein CASSLGEKLFF.